A selection of T cell receptor beta chains follows, all from one sample in a study of T cells in Graves' hyperthyroidism and ophthalmopathy. One entry per CDR3 protein, called by TCRdb with MiXCR from the multiplex PCR reads. Here the sample spans more than 300,000 distinct CDR3 sequences, about 18% being singletons. The source material was blood. These receptors originate from a woman in her twenties or thirties with Graves' hyperthyroidism that later progressed to Graves' ophthalmopathy. Both conserved end residues are part of each CDR3. Fields, in order: V gene, D gene, clone size, J gene, CDR3 protein, CDR3 DNA. A D gene is named only where the DNA matches it firmly. Size tells how often a clone was seen (once, few, many) or the class of an expanded clone, and some rows leave it out.

>TRBV3-1|TRBD2|few|TRBJ2-1
CASRPSGGANEQFF
TGTGCCAGCAGGCCTAGCGGGGGGGCCAATGAGCAGTTCTTC
>TRBV25-1|.|.|TRBJ2-1
CASSLLAWSDEQFF
TGTGCCAGCAGCCTTCTAGCGTGGAGCGATGAGCAGTTCTTC
>TRBV12-3/TRBV12-4|.|many|TRBJ2-2
CASSFWAAVNTGELFF
TGTGCCAGCAGTTTCTGGGCCGCGGTCAACACCGGGGAGCTGTTTTTT
>TRBV29-1|.|many|TRBJ2-7
CSVVQGSSYEQYF
TGCAGCGTAGTACAGGGTAGTTCCTACGAGCAGTACTTC
>TRBV20-1|.|few|TRBJ2-7
CSAHTVNEQYF
TGCAGTGCTCATACGGTAAACGAGCAGTACTTC
>TRBV11-2|TRBD2|.|TRBJ2-7
CASSSTSGVSYEQYF
TGTGCCAGCAGCTCGACAAGCGGGGTCTCCTACGAGCAGTACTTC
>TRBV10-2|TRBD2|many|TRBJ2-7
CASSEVGLATGEQYF
TGCGCCAGCAGTGAGGTTGGACTAGCGACGGGCGAGCAGTACTTC
>TRBV7-9|.|few|TRBJ2-1
CASRPGNNEQFF
TGTGCCAGCAGGCCGGGTAACAATGAGCAGTTCTTC
>TRBV6-5|.|.|TRBJ2-6
CASSSSDGANVLTF
TGTGCCAGCAGTTCTTCCGACGGGGCCAACGTCCTGACTTTC
>TRBV27|TRBD2|few|TRBJ2-5
CASSLSGRSSQYF
TGTGCCAGCAGTCTTAGCGGGAGGAGTTCCCAGTACTTC
>TRBV20-1|.|few|TRBJ1-2
CSASDPGRVYSYGYTF
TGCAGTGCTAGCGACCCGGGACGTGTATATTCCTATGGCTACACCTTC
>TRBV28|TRBD1|.|TRBJ1-1
CASSLRTGGTGTEAFF
TGTGCCAGCTCATTACGGACAGGGGGCACGGGCACTGAAGCTTTCTTT
>TRBV9|.|.|TRBJ1-2
CASNKRGIGQPANYGYTF
TGTGCCAGCAACAAAAGGGGGATAGGACAACCCGCAAACTATGGCTACACCTTC
>TRBV4-1|.|.|TRBJ2-7
CASSQVLGTYEQYF
TGCGCCAGCAGCCAAGTATTAGGAACCTACGAGCAGTACTTC
>TRBV12-3/TRBV12-4|.|many|TRBJ2-5
CASSFSGIQETQYF
TGTGCCAGCAGTTTCTCGGGGATCCAAGAGACCCAGTACTTC
>TRBV5-6|.|.|TRBJ2-5
CASSLRIQETQYF
TGTGCCAGCAGCTTGCGCATTCAAGAGACCCAGTACTTC
>TRBV6-2/TRBV6-3|TRBD2|.|TRBJ2-1
CAIAMSGRSHEQFF
TGTGCCATCGCTATGAGCGGGAGGAGCCATGAGCAGTTCTTC
>TRBV6-4|.|few|TRBJ1-1
CASSARDRSEAFF
TGTGCCAGCAGTGCTAGGGATAGATCTGAAGCTTTCTTT
>TRBV29-1|TRBD1|.|TRBJ2-5
CSCGLGGWETQYF
TGCAGCTGTGGGTTAGGGGGCTGGGAGACCCAGTACTTC
>TRBV12-3/TRBV12-4|.|many|TRBJ2-7
CASSLGGREDPYEQYF
TGTGCCAGCAGTTTAGGTGGCAGGGAAGACCCCTACGAGCAGTACTTC
>TRBV15|.|many|TRBJ2-7
CATSRGTASRSEQYF
TGTGCCACCAGCAGAGGGACAGCATCTCGGTCCGAGCAGTACTTC
>TRBV6-1|.|many|TRBJ1-1
CASRGRANTEAFF
TGTGCCAGCAGGGGTAGGGCGAACACTGAAGCTTTCTTT
>TRBV28|.|.|TRBJ2-4
CASSPPEARGQNIQYF
TGTGCCAGCAGTCCCCCCGAGGCCAGGGGCCAAAACATTCAGTACTTC
>TRBV12-3/TRBV12-4|.|.|TRBJ1-6
CASTYGGSPLHF
TGTGCCAGCACCTACGGGGGGTCACCCCTCCACTTT
>TRBV6-1|.|many|TRBJ1-1
CASSALLSSNTEAFF
TGTGCCAGCAGTGCCCTACTAAGCTCGAACACTGAAGCTTTCTTT
>TRBV5-1|TRBD2|many|TRBJ2-1
CASSSWTSGSYNEQFF
TGCGCCAGCAGCTCCTGGACTAGCGGATCCTACAATGAGCAGTTCTTC
>TRBV20-1|.|.|TRBJ1-2
CSHPPRDNYGYTF
TGCAGCCACCCTCCCCGGGATAACTATGGCTACACCTTC
>TRBV27|.|many|TRBJ2-1
CASSSAGEQFF
TGTGCCAGCAGTTCCGCCGGTGAGCAGTTCTTC
>TRBV9|.|many|TRBJ1-4
CASSVWPGAELFF
TGTGCCAGCAGCGTATGGCCGGGTGCGGAACTGTTTTTT
>TRBV5-1|TRBD1|many|TRBJ1-1
CASSWDSTLSTEAFF
TGCGCCAGCAGCTGGGACAGCACCCTAAGCACTGAAGCTTTCTTT
>TRBV28|.|few|TRBJ2-4
CASSLYTNLAKNIQYF
TGTGCCAGCAGTTTATATACAAATCTAGCCAAAAACATTCAGTACTTC
>TRBV7-9|.|.|TRBJ2-3
CASSLEGVEDTQYF
TGTGCCAGCAGCTTAGAGGGGGTGGAGGATACGCAGTATTTT
>TRBV2|.|many|TRBJ2-3
CASSENPGATNTQYF
TGTGCCAGCAGTGAAAATCCCGGGGCAACGAATACGCAGTATTTT
>TRBV11-2|TRBD2|.|TRBJ2-1
CASSLRAGGPGNEQFF
TGTGCCAGCAGCTTACGCGCGGGAGGGCCAGGGAATGAGCAGTTCTTC
>TRBV6-2/TRBV6-3|TRBD2|many|TRBJ2-1
CASSSGLAEEQFF
TGTGCCAGCAGTTCCGGACTAGCGGAGGAGCAGTTCTTC
>TRBV7-9|.|many|TRBJ1-4
CASSGPTATNEKLFF
TGTGCCAGCAGCGGACCAACTGCAACTAATGAAAAACTGTTTTTT
>TRBV5-1|.|many|TRBJ1-2
CASSVDTYYGYTF
TGCGCCAGCAGTGTTGACACTTACTATGGCTACACCTTC